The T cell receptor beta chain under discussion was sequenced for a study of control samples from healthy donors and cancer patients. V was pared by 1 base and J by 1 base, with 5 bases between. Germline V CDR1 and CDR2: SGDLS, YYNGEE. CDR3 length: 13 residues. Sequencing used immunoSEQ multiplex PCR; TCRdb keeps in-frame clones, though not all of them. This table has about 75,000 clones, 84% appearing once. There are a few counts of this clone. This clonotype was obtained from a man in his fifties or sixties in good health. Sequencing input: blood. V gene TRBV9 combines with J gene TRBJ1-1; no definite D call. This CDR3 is CASSVTPNTEAFF. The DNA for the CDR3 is TGTGCCAGCAGCGTAACCCCGAACACTGAAGCTTTCTTT. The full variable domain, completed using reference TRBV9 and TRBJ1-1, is DSGVTQTPKHLITATGQRVTLRCSPRSGDLSVYWYQQSLDQGLQFLIQYYNGEERAKGNILERFSAQQFPDLHSELNLSSLELGDSALYFCASSVTPNTEAFFGQGTRLTVV.